These 21 T cell receptor beta chains were all obtained from the same sample, sequenced in a study of blood T cell repertoires in COVID-19. Data came from immunoSEQ multiplex PCR; TCRdb stores just in-frame clones and leaves some out. The data hold approximately 100,000 clones, with 70% to 80% observed a single time. Specimen: peripheral blood. The receptors were sampled from an elderly man with COVID-19, enrolled during active disease.

The rearrangement links TRBV28 to TRBJ2-5, with D perhaps matching TRBD2 (5 bases). The CDR3 length is 12 residues. V was trimmed by 5 bases and J by 4 bases, leaving 8 bases between them. Germline CDR1 is MDHEN and CDR2 is SYDVKM. The CDR3 here is CASSVGVETQYF. Here the CDR3 DNA reads TGTGCCAGCAGTGTGGGAGTAGAGACCCAGTACTTC. Full variable domain (rest looked up from reference TRBV28 and TRBJ2-5): DVKVTQSSRYLVKRTGEKVFLECVQDMDHENMFWYRQDPGLGLRLIYFSYDVKMKEKGDIPEGYSVSREKKERFSLILESASTNQTSMYLCASSVGVETQYFGPGTRLLVL.

The CDR3 protein is CASNKNWGGYEQYF. The CDR3 region has the DNA TGTGCCAGCAATAAAAACTGGGGGGGTTACGAGCAGTACTTC. The chain employs TRBV28 and TRBJ2-7, with 7 bases fitting TRBD2. V lost 7 bases, J lost 4 bases, and 10 bases stayed unmatched. CDR1 is MDHEN and CDR2 is SYDVKM in the germline V gene. This CDR3 is built from 14 residues.

This chain links TRBV30 with TRBJ1-3, with TRBD1 matching 7 bases. The V gene's germline CDR1 is GTSNPN and CDR2 SVGIG (reference sequence). Trimming removed 2 bases from V and 2 bases from J; junction bases left unmatched: 3. The CDR3 extends over 14 amino acids. The CDR3 nucleotides read TGTGCCTGGAGTAGGGGGACAGCTGGAAACACCATATATTTT. Translation: CAWSRGTAGNTIYF.

The chain uses TRBV24-1 and TRBJ2-7, with TRBD1 identical over 8 bases. The CDR3 sequence is 16 residues long. Germline lookup yields CDR1 KGHDR and CDR2 SFDVKD. The junction had 8 bases not matched to a gene; V was cut back by 2 bases and J by 3 bases. Here the CDR3 reads CATSDSSGGAFYEQYF. The CDR3 region has the DNA TGTGCCACCAGTGATTCTTCAGGGGGCGCGTTCTACGAGCAGTACTTC.

The CDR3 spells CAISAGPQGGEQYF. For the CDR3, the DNA is TGTGCCATCAGCGCGGGCCCTCAAGGAGGCGAGCAGTACTTC. The V call is TRBV10-3, the J call TRBJ2-7; TRBD2 might be the D (5 bases). Deletions cut 6 bases from V and 6 bases from J, with 18 bases between. The CDR3 consists of 14 residues. CDR1 is ENHRY and CDR2 is SYGVKD in the germline V gene.

This clone has a count of ten or more. The J gene is TRBJ2-7, the V gene TRBV2, with a tentative D call TRBD2 (5 bases). There are 12 residues in the CDR3. V was pared by 7 bases and J by 7 bases, with 14 bases between. The germline CDR1 and CDR2 sequences are SNHLY and FYNNEI. The CDR3 protein is CASTPARTEQYF. The DNA of the CDR3 is TGTGCCAGCACCCCGGCCCGGACTGAGCAGTACTTC.

The V gene is TRBV12-3 or TRBV12-4, the J gene TRBJ2-7; D might be TRBD1 (6 bases). The CDR3 covers 12 residues. V was clipped by 6 bases and J by 4 bases, with 10 bases between them. The CDR3 sequence is CASSLGQYEQYF. The CDR3 nucleotides are TGTGCCAGCAGCCTCGGACAGTACGAGCAGTACTTC.

This clone was recorded only once. This sequence joins TRBV28 and TRBJ2-2, with TRBD2 matching 8 bases. The germline gives CDR1 MDHEN, CDR2 SYDVKM. V shed 5 bases, J shed 5 bases, and the junction held 10 bases outside the gene matches. The CDR3 spans 16 residues. DNA of the CDR3: TGTGCCAGCAGTGTCGGGGGCGCGGGGGGAACCGGGGAGCTGTTTTTT. Amino acids: CASSVGGAGGTGELFF.

V is TRBV5-4 and J is TRBJ1-1; 11 bases align to TRBD1. The germline V gene encodes CDR1 SGHNT and CDR2 YYREEE (reference sequence). The CDR3 spans 16 residues. The V gene end was trimmed by 4 bases and the J gene end by 4 bases; junction bases not matched to a gene: 9. DNA for the CDR3: TGTGCCAGCAGCATTTGGACAGGGGGCGTGATCACTGAAGCTTTCTTT. Translation gives CASSIWTGGVITEAFF.

The rearrangement uses TRBV6-6 and TRBJ1-5; D is unresolved. Deletions cut 8 bases from V and 6 bases from J, with 17 bases between. The CDR3 covers 14 residues. Germline CDR1 and CDR2: MNHNY and SVGAGI (reference sequence). In DNA form, the CDR3 reads TGTGCCAGCTGCCCTCAGGAAGTGGGTCAGCCCCAGCATTTT. Translation: CASCPQEVGQPQHF.

The rearrangement links TRBV11-2 to TRBJ2-7, with TRBD2 matching over 7 bases. J gave up 4 bases and V 5 bases, and 5 bases lay outside the gene matches. The CDR3 covers 13 residues. CDR1 and CDR2 (germline): SGHAT, FQNNGV. In DNA, the CDR3 is TGTGCCAGCAGCGGAGGGAGGGTTTACGAGCAGTACTTC. It encodes CASSGGRVYEQYF.

This rearrangement joins TRBV7-2 to TRBJ1-1; D is perhaps TRBD1 (6 bases). The CDR3 is made up of 13 amino acids. Trimming pared 8 bases from V and 1 base from J, leaving 11 bases between. Per germline, CDR1 SGHTA and CDR2 FQGNSA. CDR3 sequence (DNA): TGTGCCAGCTCGCGACAGGAGAACACTGAAGCTTTCTTT. Its translation: CASSRQENTEAFF.

CDR3: CASGLVGGTEAFF. The CDR3 region has the DNA TGTGCTAGTGGTTTGGTGGGGGGCACTGAAGCTTTCTTT. The chain carries TRBV12-5 and TRBJ1-1, with D possibly TRBD1 on 5 matching bases. V was pared by 0 bases and J by 4 bases, with 6 bases between. The CDR3 runs to 13 residues. Germline V gene lookup returns CDR1 LGHNT and CDR2 FRNRAP.

The chain links TRBV4-3 to TRBJ2-7, with 12 bases matching TRBD1. Germline V CDR1 and CDR2: LGHNA, YSLEER. The CDR3 is 16 amino acids. Trimming at V came to 4 bases and at J to 1 base, leaving 5 bases not matched to a gene. The CDR3 is CASSPGQGAPSYEQYF. As DNA, the CDR3 is TGCGCCAGCAGCCCGGGACAGGGGGCGCCGTCCTACGAGCAGTACTTC.

This chain links TRBV28 with TRBJ2-7; 7 nucleotides match TRBD1. V shed 7 bases, J shed 7 bases, and the junction held 13 bases outside the gene matches. The CDR3 spans 14 residues. The germline V gene has CDR1 MDHEN and CDR2 SYDVKM. The CDR3, as DNA: TGTGCCAGCACTACCCCGGGACAGCGATTGGAGCAGTACTTC. This sequence encodes CASTTPGQRLEQYF.

The chain has TRBV7-2 and TRBJ1-2; 8 bases agree with TRBD1. The trim removed 0 bases at V and 5 bases at J, leaving 5 bases unmatched. From germline, CDR1 is SGHTA and CDR2 FQGNSA. The CDR3 covers 15 residues. The CDR3 nucleotides are TGTGCCAGCAGCTTAGCCAGGGGGCGCGAATATGGCTACACCTTC. Its protein product is CASSLARGREYGYTF.

J is TRBJ2-7 and V is TRBV25-1; TRBD2 matches at 10 bases. CDR3 length: 17 amino acids. V lost 5 bases, J lost 2 bases, and 12 bases stayed unmatched. CDR1 is MGHDK, CDR2 SYGVNS, per germline. The CDR3 DNA sequence: TGTGCCAGCAGTATGGGGATAGCGGGAGGCCGGGCCTACGAGCAGTACTTC. Protein sequence: CASSMGIAGGRAYEQYF.

The chain couples TRBV10-3 to TRBJ1-5, with 9 bases aligning to TRBD1. V was clipped by 6 bases and J by 4 bases; unmatched bases: 4. The CDR3 has 14 amino acids. Germline CDR1 reads ENHRY; CDR2 reads SYGVKD. The CDR3 protein is CAIRDGQGNQPQHF. The CDR3 coding sequence is TGTGCCATCAGGGACGGACAGGGGAATCAGCCCCAGCATTTT.

The chain joins TRBV2 to TRBJ1-6, with TRBD1 identical over 7 bases. Trimming at V came to 6 bases and at J to 2 bases, leaving 10 bases not matched to a gene. Germline lookup yields CDR1 SNHLY and CDR2 FYNNEI. The CDR3 spans 17 residues. CDR3 in amino acids: CASRFKGAGAYNSPLHF. The CDR3 bases are TGTGCCAGCAGATTTAAGGGGGCCGGCGCCTATAATTCACCCCTCCACTTT.

The chain joins TRBV5-1 to TRBJ2-5; D unclear. Germline V gives CDR1 SGHRS, CDR2 YFSETQ. Trimming shortened V by 2 bases and J by 2 bases, and 7 bases separated the two germline ends. The CDR3 runs 13 residues. CDR3 in DNA: TGCGCCAGCAGCTTCTCCTCTCAAGAGACCCAGTACTTC. Its translation is CASSFSSQETQYF.

Many counts were recorded for this clone. At the DNA level, this CDR3 is encoded by other sequences in the same sample as well. The genes are TRBV4-1 and TRBJ2-2; TRBD2 is a possible D gene (6 bases). V lost 7 bases and J 3 bases, leaving 18 bases between the germline ends. CDR1 and CDR2 (germline): MGHRA, YSYEKL. The CDR3 totals 16 residues. The DNA for the CDR3 is TGCGCCAGCACCTCAAGGGGAGGAGGGGACACCGGGGAGCTGTTTTTT. It is translated as CASTSRGGGDTGELFF.